Below are 11 T cell receptor beta chains sequenced from a single sample in a study of blood T cell repertoires in COVID-19. Assay used: immunoSEQ multiplex PCR; TCRdb lists only in-frame clones, some missing. This sample has 210,000 or so clones; about 90% occur once, and the top ten carry roughly 3.3%. The sample taken for sequencing was PBMCs or T cells enriched from blood (not recorded which). Receptor source: a woman aged 45-65 years in a cohort exposed to, infected with or recovered from COVID-19 (not recorded which).

About this clone: Other DNA sequences in this sample translate to the same CDR3. This rearrangement joins TRBV13 to TRBJ2-7, with TRBD2 identical over 8 bases. V lost 3 bases and J lost 3; bases outside the gene matches: 4. The CDR3 extends over 14 amino acids. The germline CDR1 and CDR2 sequences are PRHDT and FYEKMQ (reference sequence). CDR3 DNA: TGTGCCAGCAGCTTGCCGGGGGGGAGCTACGAGCAGTACTTC. Translated, it gives CASSLPGGSYEQYF.

The chain links TRBV3-1 (or the pseudogene TRBV3-2) to TRBJ1-2; TRBD1 might be the D (5 bases). V was cut by 1 base and J by 7 bases, with 16 bases left in between. The CDR3 loop spans 15 amino acids. The germline V gene encodes CDR1 LGHDT and CDR2 YNNKEL (reference sequence). The CDR3 region has the DNA TGTGCCAGCAGCCAAGGTGGGGGGGAGGACTGTGGCTACACCTTC. Translating gives CASSQGGGEDCGYTF.

The chain is built from TRBV19 and TRBJ1-4, with 7 bases identical to TRBD1. The CDR3 totals 12 residues. CDR1 and CDR2 (germline): LNHDA, SQIVND (reference sequence). V was clipped by 7 bases and J by 8 bases; unmatched bases: 4. The DNA of the CDR3 is TGTGCCAGTAACGTCAGGGGGGAAAAACTGTTTTTT. Translating gives CASNVRGEKLFF. The entire variable domain, with the rest obtained from reference TRBV19 and TRBJ1-4, is as follows: DGGITQSPKYLFRKEGQNVTLSCEQNLNHDAMYWYRQDPGQGLRLIYYSQIVNDFQKGDIAEGYSVSREKKESFPLTVTSAQKNPTAFYLCASNVRGEKLFFGSGTQLSVL.

This clone was recorded once. DNA for the CDR3: TGTGCTAGTGCCCCCGCCGATGGGGACACTGGGGCCAACGTCCTGACTTTC. Protein product: CASAPADGDTGANVLTF. The chain is built from TRBV12-5 and TRBJ2-6; possibly TRBD1 for D (6 bases). V was pared by 7 bases and J by 2 bases, with 18 bases between. The germline V gene has CDR1 LGHNT and CDR2 FRNRAP. The CDR3 totals 17 residues.

The rearrangement links TRBV11-2 to TRBJ2-1, with 7 bases matching TRBD1. This CDR3 is built from 13 residues. J lost 10 bases, V lost 4 bases, and 7 bases had no gene match. CDR1 and CDR2 (germline): SGHAT, FQNNGV. The CDR3 DNA sequence: TGTGCCAGCAGCTCAAGTCCAGGGGGAGAGCAGTTCTTC. The encoded protein is CASSSSPGGEQFF. The entire variable domain, with the rest obtained from reference TRBV11-2 and TRBJ2-1, is as follows: EAGVAQSPRYKIIEKRQSVAFWCNPISGHATLYWYQQILGQGPKLLIQFQNNGVVDDSQLPKDRFSAERLKGVDSTLKIQPAKLEDSAVYLCASSSSPGGEQFFGPGTRLTVL.

This clone was observed a single time. V gene TRBV5-1 combines with J gene TRBJ2-7; weak D call: TRBD1 (6 bases). Germline V gene lookup returns CDR1 SGHRS and CDR2 YFSETQ. The V gene lost 3 bases and the J gene lost 2 bases, with 12 bases spanning the gap. The CDR3 has 14 residues. The CDR3 sequence: CASSWPDSPYEQYF. The CDR3 nucleotides are TGCGCCAGCAGCTGGCCGGACAGTCCCTACGAGCAGTACTTC.

The chain has TRBV4-3 and TRBJ2-7; 8 nucleotides match TRBD2. Germline assignment: CDR1 LGHNA and CDR2 YSLEER. The V gene end was trimmed by 2 bases and the J gene end by 4 bases; junction bases not matched to a gene: 7. The CDR3 length is 15 residues. CDR3 DNA sequence: TGCGCCAGCAGCCAAAACGGGGGGGCCTTTTACGAGCAGTACTTC. Protein product: CASSQNGGAFYEQYF.

This clone appeared a single time. J is TRBJ2-3 and V is TRBV6-2 or TRBV6-3, with 8 bases matching TRBD2. This CDR3 has 15 residues. V trimming: 6 bases; J trimming: 4 bases; junction bases outside the gene matches: 9. Germline loops: CDR1 MNHEY, CDR2 SVGEGT. DNA for the CDR3: TGTGCCAGCAGCCGACCGGGGGGGGCTGCAGATACGCAGTATTTT. Its translation: CASSRPGGAADTQYF.

In this sample, this clone turned up a few times. This chain connects TRBV5-6 to TRBJ2-1, with D maybe TRBD1 (6 bases). Trimming cost V 1 base and J 5 bases, with 19 bases left between them. Germline CDR1 and CDR2: SGHDT and YYEEEE. The length of the CDR3 is 17 residues. CDR3: CASSLMSGAKRNNEQFF. The CDR3 DNA follows: TGTGCCAGCAGCTTGATGTCAGGGGCCAAGAGGAACAATGAGCAGTTCTTC.

This chain links TRBV6-5 with TRBJ2-2; D is unresolved. CDR1 is MNHEY and CDR2 is SVGAGI in the germline V gene. The CDR3 is 15 residues long. Trimming shortened V by 2 bases and J by 6 bases, and 13 bases separated the two germline ends. CDR3 sequence reads: CASSYRANLAGELFF. CDR3 coding DNA: TGTGCCAGCAGTTACAGAGCTAACCTTGCCGGGGAGCTGTTTTTT.

The J gene is TRBJ1-2, the V gene TRBV19, with D perhaps TRBD1 (6 bases). The CDR3 totals 21 residues. Germline V lookup: CDR1 LNHDA, CDR2 SQIVND (reference sequence). V lost 3 bases and J 4 bases, leaving 33 bases between the germline ends. Here the CDR3 reads CASSIGVSVVRERTDLYGYTF. The CDR3 DNA reads TGTGCCAGTAGTATTGGTGTATCCGTGGTCCGAGAGAGGACAGACCTCTATGGCTACACCTTC.